This entry concerns a single T cell receptor beta chain. The antigen it binds to is not known. There are no base qualities to consult, and no much larger clone falls within one base. This sample is drawn from a study of shared clonotypes between healthy human individuals (dated by TCRdb to about 2020). For the study in its entirety: Three men and two women, aged 18 to 49 years, made up the cohort. For each donor, CD4 naive and CD4 memory were each given three plates, CD8 naive was given two plates, and CD8 memory was given one plate. The study deeply sequenced blood TCR repertoires of about 5 healthy adults to estimate repertoire size and the extent of clonotype sharing between individuals. To increase sequencing depth and limit assay-specific biases, TCR repertoire library preparation and sequencing were carried out by different laboratories using diverse techniques. Per donor, leukapheresis produced somewhere between about 0.8 and 9.5 billion PBMCs.

From V the trimming removes 2 bases and from J it removes 4 bases, while the gene matches leave 7 bases of the junction unaccounted for. CDR1 and CDR2 are read off the germline V gene as MGHRA and YSYEKL. Reading from cysteine to phenylalanine, the CDR3 counts 16 amino acids. CDR3 DNA only is kept here, 48 bases in frame from base 1. Paper-wide results and their limitations: Pairwise subsampling indicated that sequencing depth was expected to affect the degree of clonotype sharing among donors. Larger estimated clonotype richness was generally found for naive subsets than for memory subsets. Compared with non-shared clonotypes, the clonotypes found in all four sorted-subset donors had higher generation probabilities. Sharing across a few donors was observed for 4.5% to 6.5% of naive CD4, over 3% of naive CD8, 2.3% of memory CD4, and less than 0.45% of memory CD8 clonotypes. The genetic and exposure-history diversity represented was limited by the small number of donors. Sampling was restricted to blood, and TCR repertoires in tissues likely differ from the TCR repertoires found in blood. Even with the large sequencing depth, rarefaction of the sorted-subset datasets indicated that sequencing was incomplete.

Using the deep immunoSEQ assay, multiplex PCR amplified TCR CDR3 regions from genomic DNA. Genomic DNA extracted from each cell subset was distributed evenly over all wells of several immunoSEQ 96-well plates, and each plate served as one replicate. For sorted subsets, each replicate PCR was loaded with roughly 200 ng genomic DNA, equivalent to some 27,000 T cell genomes. The purified libraries were quantified using a Qubit 3.0 fluorometer, sized with a Bioanalyzer 2100, and then quantified again using the KAPA Library Quantification kit. Every immunoSEQ 96-well plate was sequenced on a dedicated single-read 150-cycle Illumina NextSeq 550 flow cell. Regarding the original processing steps: Because the immunoSEQ output included only junctional sequences and no quality scores, the filtering could not be the same as the filtering used for full-length reads. Sequences were annotated with PyIR, a Python wrapper for IgBLAST v1.9, using IMGT germline references to assign V/J genes and CDR3. Reads with weak V/J assignments (E-value above 1e-6), missing CDR3, stop codons, out-of-frame junctions, or ambiguous translated residues were removed. V3J clonotypes were defined as sequences sharing the same inferred V gene, J gene, and CDR3 amino acid sequence. The percentage overlap between two repertoires was calculated by dividing the number of shared unique clonotypes by the size of the smaller repertoire. RTK rarefaction, the Chao1 estimator, and Recon v2.1 estimates of unobserved clonotypes were used to assess repertoire richness. OLGA was used to compute generation probabilities for all TCRbeta clonotypes that the gDNA method yielded from a handful of donors. The table comes from immuneACCESS by way of TCRdb, which keeps in-frame sequences with V and J called. Part of the clones is missing from these tables; in studies checked, under half for an unresolved V gene and the rest for unknown reasons. For V, J and clone size, that table is used; D and trimming come from the DNA. This sample lists roughly 1,800,000 clones; about 95% were detected once. The ten largest account for 1% to 1.5% of the sample.

CD8 naive samples were obtained by positive selection for CCR7 among CD45RO-negative cells, yielding a CD45RA+CCR7+ population from which TemRA cells were excluded. Healthy HIV-negative adults with no recently reported acute infections or vaccinations were included as donors. All donors were Caucasian adults living in Nashville, Tennessee, USA. After blood collection by leukapheresis, PBMCs were isolated using Ficoll-Histopaque density gradient centrifugation and then cryopreserved in the vapor phase of liquid nitrogen. Analytical flow cytometry was used to check the purity and quantity of every magnetically sorted T cell population. From each sorted fraction, genomic DNA was isolated and quantified by UV absorbance on a Nanodrop 2000c.

This chain is built from TRBV4-1 and TRBJ2-2, with 7 bases in between that match TRBD1. Sequences were obtained from naive CD8+ T cells sorted from blood. What this sample's cell subset or site label stands for: CD45RA+CCR7+. This sequence was found in a man between 18 and 29 years old in good health. At the DNA level, the sequence is TGCGCCAGCAGCCAAACGCCGACAGGGTCCACCGGGGAGCTGTTTTTT. It specifies CASSQTPTGSTGELFF.